The rows below give T cell receptor beta chains drawn from one sample of a study of early T cells in non-severe SARS-CoV-2 infection. TCRdb independently ran MiXCR on the 5' RACE reads; one entry per CDR3 protein. The data show about 130,000 distinct CDR3 sequences, with under 15% seen just once and around a fifth held by the top ten. The source material was whole blood. All receptors derive from an adult who was a healthcare worker with PCR-confirmed SARS-CoV-2 infection or an uninfected control (not recorded which). The CDR3 runs from the conserved cysteine through the conserved F or W. Each record gives: J gene, V gene, D gene, clone size, CDR3 DNA, CDR3 protein. The D gene is left open where the match is weak. Clone size is given for some rows only: seen once, a few or many times, or a class if the clone is expanded.

j_gene: TRBJ1-2; v_gene: TRBV20-1; d_gene: NA; abundance: few; CDR3nt: TGCAGTGCTAGAGATAGCACGGCAAATGGCTACACCTTC; CDR3aa: CSARDSTANGYTF
j_gene: TRBJ2-1; v_gene: TRBV6-1; d_gene: TRBD2; abundance: many; CDR3nt: TGTGCCAGCACCCAGACTAGCGGGGCCTACTACAATGAGCAGTTCTTC; CDR3aa: CASTQTSGAYYNEQFF
j_gene: TRBJ2-3; v_gene: TRBV10-3; d_gene: TRBD1; abundance: few; CDR3nt: TGTGCCATCAGTTTCGACAGGGGGCCTATAGATACGCAGTATTTT; CDR3aa: CAISFDRGPIDTQYF
j_gene: TRBJ2-1; v_gene: TRBV11-1; d_gene: TRBD1; abundance: NA; CDR3nt: TGTGCCAGCAGCTTGCCCTCGGGACAGGGCCACAATGAGCAGTTCTTC; CDR3aa: CASSLPSGQGHNEQFF
j_gene: TRBJ1-6; v_gene: TRBV29-1; d_gene: NA; abundance: few; CDR3nt: TGCAGCGTGAGAAAAGGGTTTGGCTCACCCCTCCACTTT; CDR3aa: CSVRKGFGSPLHF
j_gene: TRBJ1-2; v_gene: TRBV12-3/TRBV12-4; d_gene: NA; abundance: few; CDR3nt: TGTGCCAGCAGTTTAGCTGGGGGGCCGGGTGGCTACACCTTC; CDR3aa: CASSLAGGPGGYTF
j_gene: TRBJ2-1; v_gene: TRBV15; d_gene: NA; abundance: many; CDR3nt: TGTGCCACCAGCGGGGATAGCTCCTACAATGAGCAGTTCTTC; CDR3aa: CATSGDSSYNEQFF
j_gene: TRBJ1-3; v_gene: TRBV7-8; d_gene: NA; abundance: NA; CDR3nt: TGTGCCAGCAGCTTGGGTCAGGGTCACACCATATATTTT; CDR3aa: CASSLGQGHTIYF
j_gene: TRBJ2-1; v_gene: TRBV5-5; d_gene: NA; abundance: NA; CDR3nt: TGTGCCAGCAGCTCCATATCTGGGACCGACAGCGAGCAGTTCTTC; CDR3aa: CASSSISGTDSEQFF
j_gene: TRBJ1-6; v_gene: TRBV5-1; d_gene: NA; abundance: few; CDR3nt: TGCGCCAGCAGCGCCTCCGGGCCAAATTCACCCCTCCATTTT; CDR3aa: CASSASGPNSPLHF
j_gene: TRBJ2-1; v_gene: TRBV27; d_gene: TRBD1; abundance: NA; CDR3nt: TGTGCCAGCAGTCTCCGGGACAGGGTACCTGAGCAGTTCTTC; CDR3aa: CASSLRDRVPEQFF
j_gene: TRBJ1-2; v_gene: TRBV11-2; d_gene: TRBD1; abundance: NA; CDR3nt: TGTGCCAGCAGCTTAGGACCCAGGGGGCGATCTAACTATGGCTACACCTTC; CDR3aa: CASSLGPRGRSNYGYTF
j_gene: TRBJ1-1; v_gene: TRBV15; d_gene: NA; abundance: few; CDR3nt: TGTGCCACCAGCAGAGAGTCCCTCGCGAACACTGAAGCTTTCTTT; CDR3aa: CATSRESLANTEAFF
j_gene: TRBJ2-5; v_gene: TRBV11-1; d_gene: NA; abundance: NA; CDR3nt: TGTGCCAGCAGCTTAGCCCGCTGGGGCAGGGATGCCCAGTACTTC; CDR3aa: CASSLARWGRDAQYF
j_gene: TRBJ2-5; v_gene: TRBV7-9; d_gene: TRBD1; abundance: NA; CDR3nt: TGTGCCAGCATAAGAACAGGGGCCTTCCAAGAGACCCAGTACTTC; CDR3aa: CASIRTGAFQETQYF
j_gene: TRBJ1-1; v_gene: TRBV9; d_gene: NA; abundance: few; CDR3nt: TGTGCCAGCAGCGTAGCCCTGACGGGTTCCACTGAAGCTTTCTTT; CDR3aa: CASSVALTGSTEAFF
j_gene: TRBJ1-5; v_gene: TRBV30; d_gene: NA; abundance: NA; CDR3nt: TGTGCCTGGAGGGAAGCCGGCAGGTCAGGGGATCAGCCCCAGCATTTT; CDR3aa: CAWREAGRSGDQPQHF